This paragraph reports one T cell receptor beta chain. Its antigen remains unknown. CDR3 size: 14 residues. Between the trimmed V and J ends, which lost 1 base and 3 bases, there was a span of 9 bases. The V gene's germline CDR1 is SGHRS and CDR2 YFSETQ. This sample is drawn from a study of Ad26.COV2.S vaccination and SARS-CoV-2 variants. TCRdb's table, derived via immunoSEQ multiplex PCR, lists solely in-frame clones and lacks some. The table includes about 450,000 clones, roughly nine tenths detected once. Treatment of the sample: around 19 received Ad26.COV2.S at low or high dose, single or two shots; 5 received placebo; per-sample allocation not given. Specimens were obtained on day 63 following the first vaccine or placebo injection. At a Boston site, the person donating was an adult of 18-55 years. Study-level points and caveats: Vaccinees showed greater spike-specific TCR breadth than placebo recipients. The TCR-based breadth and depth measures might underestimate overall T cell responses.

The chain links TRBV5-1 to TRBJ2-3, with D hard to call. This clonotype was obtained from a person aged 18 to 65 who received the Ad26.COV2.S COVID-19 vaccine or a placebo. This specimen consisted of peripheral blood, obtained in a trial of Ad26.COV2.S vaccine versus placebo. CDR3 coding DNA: TGCGCCAGCAGCTTGAGGCCCGGGACAGATACGCAGTATTTT. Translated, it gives CASSLRPGTDTQYF.